One and the same sample provided the 27 T cell receptor beta chains below, sequenced in a study of cytomegalovirus exposure and HLA in healthy donors. The PCR used 60 Vbeta and 13 Jbeta primers. The repertoire was sequenced with immunoSEQ multiplex PCR; TCRdb's copy has only in-frame clones and lacks some. The table has some 140,000 clones, approximately 72% seen once. Sequencing was performed on PBMCs. These receptors originate from a man younger than 35 in good health and CMV-seronegative.

The J gene is TRBJ1-5, the V gene TRBV30; D possibly corresponds to TRBD1 (5 bases). The CDR3 runs to 16 residues. Deletions cut 0 bases from V and 6 bases from J, with 18 bases between. The germline CDR1 and CDR2 sequences are GTSNPN and SVGIG (reference sequence). In nucleotides, the CDR3 is TGTGCCTGGAGTGTAAAGGGGCGGTCCGGATTTCAGCCCCAGCATTTT. Translation: CAWSVKGRSGFQPQHF.

The chain employs TRBV5-5 and TRBJ2-7, with 7 bases fitting TRBD2. Germline CDR1 SGHKS, CDR2 YYEKEE (reference sequence). The CDR3 spans 14 residues. The junction had 2 bases not matched to a gene; V was cut back by 0 bases and J by 2 bases. CDR3 nucleotides: TGTGCCAGCAGCTTGGGCGGGGGAACCTACGAGCAGTACGTC. Encoded protein: CASSLGGGTYEQYV.

The gene calls are TRBV29-1 and TRBJ1-1; 8 bases line up with TRBD1. There are 12 residues in the CDR3. V lost 8 bases and J lost 7; bases outside the gene matches: 9. Germline V gives CDR1 SQVTM, CDR2 ANQGSEA. CDR3 nucleotide sequence: TGCAGCCGACAGGGGCCAGGAAGTGAAGCTTTCTTT. Its protein is CSRQGPGSEAFF.

V usage is TRBV30 and J usage is TRBJ1-4, with D unclear. Trimming pared 3 bases from V and 7 bases from J, leaving 12 bases between. The germline V gene has CDR1 GTSNPN and CDR2 SVGIG (reference sequence). The CDR3 has 13 amino acids. The CDR3 DNA reads as TGTGCCTGGAGCTACAGAAGAACTGAAAAACTGTTTTTT. Translated: CAWSYRRTEKLFF.

The chain combines TRBV15 with TRBJ2-7, with 8 bases lining up with TRBD1. Germline CDR1 is LNHNV and CDR2 is YYDKDF (reference sequence). Germline trimming cut 3 bases from V and 6 bases from J; bases unmatched to any gene: 4. The CDR3 length is 13 residues. The CDR3 nucleotides read TGTGCCACCAGCAGTCGGACAGGGTCCGAGCAGTACGTC. Translating it yields CATSSRTGSEQYV.

The chain is built from TRBV6-6 and TRBJ2-5, with D perhaps TRBD1 (6 bases). The CDR3 length is 14 residues. The V and J ends lost 5 bases and 4 bases respectively, with 14 bases between them. Germline V gene data show CDR1 as MNHNY and CDR2 as SVGAGI (reference sequence). CDR3 DNA sequence: TGTGCCAGCAGTGAGAACAGGGTTCGAGAGACCCAGTACTTC. As protein: CASSENRVRETQYF.

The CDR3: CASSSLEKLFF. CDR3 nucleotide sequence: TGTGCCAGCAGTTCTCTCGAAAAACTGTTTTTT. The rearrangement uses TRBV6-6 and TRBJ1-4, with unresolved D. Deletions cut 4 bases from V and 8 bases from J, with 5 bases between. The germline V gene encodes CDR1 MNHNY and CDR2 SVGAGI (reference sequence). The CDR3 covers 11 residues.

The chain is built from TRBV4-2 and TRBJ1-1, with 8 bases lining up with TRBD1. Unmatched junction bases numbered 2, after V lost 1 base and J lost 1 base. The CDR3 is 15 amino acids. Germline values: CDR1 LGHNA, CDR2 YNFKEQ. In DNA, the CDR3 is TGTGCCAGCAGCCAAGGAGGACAGGGGAACACTGAAGCTTTCTTT. Protein product: CASSQGGQGNTEAFF.

The chain is built from TRBV19 and TRBJ1-6, with TRBD1 as a possible D gene (5 bases). The germline gives CDR1 LNHDA, CDR2 SQIVND (reference sequence). V lost 7 bases to trimming and J lost 9 bases, with 22 bases between them. This CDR3 region has 16 residues. The CDR3 DNA follows: TGTGCCAGTAACCCCGGGATGGGGGGTATAAGTTCACCCCTCCACTTT. Its translation: CASNPGMGGISSPLHF.

The chain uses TRBV10-3 and TRBJ2-7; a weak D match, TRBD1 (5 bases). The CDR3 totals 15 residues. Germline CDR1 reads ENHRY; CDR2 reads SYGVKD. V lost 0 bases and J 0 bases, leaving 9 bases between the germline ends. Here the CDR3 reads CAISESRTSSYEQYF. The CDR3 DNA follows: TGTGCCATCAGTGAGTCGCGGACATCCTCCTACGAGCAGTACTTC.

CDR3 in DNA: TGCGCCAGCAGTCGGACAGGGGCGGCGGACGGGGAGCTGTTTTTT. Protein sequence: CASSRTGAADGELFF. This rearrangement joins TRBV5-1 to TRBJ2-2; TRBD1 matches at 9 bases. V lost 5 bases and J lost 7; bases outside the gene matches: 9. The CDR3 length is 15 residues. Germline V gene data show CDR1 as SGHRS and CDR2 as YFSETQ.

The chain uses TRBV11-3 and TRBJ1-6; D remains unclear. V was pared by 5 bases and J by 6 bases, with 11 bases between. CDR3 length: 14 residues. CDR1 SGHNT and CDR2 YENEEA come from the germline V gene. CDR3: CASSVGPVNSPLHF. In nucleotides, the CDR3 is TGTGCCAGCAGCGTCGGTCCCGTTAATTCACCCCTCCACTTT.

In its sample, this clone was seen a few times. CDR3 sequence reads: CASSLELGGALYGYTF. Here the CDR3 DNA reads TGTGCCAGCAGCTTGGAATTGGGAGGGGCACTCTATGGCTACACCTTC. This chain uses TRBV5-6 with TRBJ1-2, with D possibly TRBD1 on 5 matching bases. The CDR3 is made up of 16 amino acids. The germline V and J ends were trimmed by 0 bases and 4 bases, with 16 bases remaining between them. The germline V gene has CDR1 SGHDT and CDR2 YYEEEE.

The chain uses TRBV6-6 and TRBJ1-3, with a possible D match to TRBD1 (5 bases). The length of the CDR3 is 15 residues. Trimming left V 5 bases short and J 0 bases short, with 11 bases between. The germline V gene has CDR1 MNHNY and CDR2 SVGAGI (reference sequence). This CDR3 reads CASSNQGRSGNTIYF. CDR3 nucleotides: TGTGCCAGCAGTAATCAGGGTCGCTCTGGAAACACCATATATTTT.

This sequence joins TRBV7-2 and TRBJ1-4, with D maybe TRBD1 (5 bases). Germline CDR1 SGHTA, CDR2 FQGNSA. This CDR3 has 15 amino acids. The V end was cut by 5 bases, the J end by 7 bases, with 17 bases between. CDR3 bases: TGTGCCAGCAGCCCGGGAGGGATAGGGGTTGAAAAACTGTTTTTT. Protein: CASSPGGIGVEKLFF.

J is TRBJ1-1 and V is TRBV5-1, with unresolved D. In germline, CDR1 is SGHRS, CDR2 YFSETQ. The CDR3 has 13 amino acids. V was shortened by 0 bases and J by 5 bases, with 8 bases between the two germline ends. This CDR3 reads CASSLGFGTEAFF. As DNA, the CDR3 is TGCGCCAGCAGCTTGGGATTCGGGACTGAAGCTTTCTTT.

The chain recombines TRBV30 with TRBJ2-2, with a possible D match to TRBD2 (7 bases). Germline V gives CDR1 GTSNPN, CDR2 SVGIG (reference sequence). This CDR3 spans 13 amino acids. The V gene lost 5 bases and the J gene lost 6 bases, with 13 bases spanning the gap. The CDR3 loop reads CAWGEGGAGELFF. The CDR3 DNA sequence: TGTGCCTGGGGTGAGGGGGGGGCCGGGGAGCTGTTTTTT.

The rearrangement uses TRBV19 and TRBJ1-1; D remains unclear. Trimming shortened V by 4 bases and J by 4 bases, and 13 bases separated the two germline ends. The CDR3 is 14 amino acids. Germline lookup yields CDR1 LNHDA and CDR2 SQIVND (reference sequence). The DNA of the CDR3 is TGTGCCAGTAGTAAAGACACGACGGGCACTGAAGCTTTCTTT. This translates into CASSKDTTGTEAFF. The variable domain in full, with the rest retrieved from reference TRBV19 and TRBJ1-1, is DGGITQSPKYLFRKEGQNVTLSCEQNLNHDAMYWYRQDPGQGLRLIYYSQIVNDFQKGDIAEGYSVSREKKESFPLTVTSAQKNPTAFYLCASSKDTTGTEAFFGQGTRLTVV.

This clone was seen only a few times. The chain combines TRBV19 with TRBJ2-5, with 7 nucleotides matching TRBD1. The CDR3 runs to 14 residues. V shed 4 bases and J 5 bases; nucleotides not matched to a gene: 7. Germline values: CDR1 LNHDA, CDR2 SQIVND (reference sequence). CDR3 DNA: TGTGCCAGTAGTACCCAAACAGGGGAGGAGACCCAGTACTTC. Translating it yields CASSTQTGEETQYF.

V and J are TRBV27 and TRBJ1-5; 11 bases line up with TRBD1. This CDR3 is built from 15 residues. CDR1 is MNHEY, CDR2 SMNVEV, per germline (reference sequence). V was clipped by 5 bases and J by 6 bases; unmatched bases: 6. The chain's CDR3 is CASSGGQGVGQPQHF. The CDR3 DNA is TGTGCCAGCAGTGGGGGACAGGGGGTCGGTCAGCCCCAGCATTTT.

CDR3 sequence (DNA): TGCGCCAGCAGCCAAGTTCGGGATTTCAACAATCAGCCCCAGCATTTT. It encodes CASSQVRDFNNQPQHF. The chain joins TRBV4-1 to TRBJ1-5; no definite D call. The CDR3 runs to 16 residues. Between the trimmed V and J ends, which lost 1 base and 3 bases, there was a span of 13 bases. Germline V gives CDR1 MGHRA, CDR2 YSYEKL.

This clone was found a few times. The rearrangement joins TRBV18 to TRBJ2-1; 9 bases line up with TRBD1. Germline CDR1 KGHSH, CDR2 LQKENI. The CDR3 runs 16 residues. With V trimmed by 3 bases and J by 6 bases, 9 bases remained unmatched. CDR3 residues: CASSPPGQGVANEQFF. CDR3 DNA sequence: TGTGCCAGCTCACCCCCGGGACAGGGCGTCGCCAATGAGCAGTTCTTC.

The chain has TRBV7-8 and TRBJ1-4; D possibly corresponds to TRBD1 (5 bases). V was trimmed by 3 bases and J by 8 bases, leaving 13 bases between them. Germline V lookup: CDR1 SGHVS, CDR2 FQNEAQ. CDR3 length: 14 amino acids. The CDR3 nucleotides are TGTGCCAGCAGCTTCCGGGTTAAGGGGGAAAAACTGTTTTTT. Translating it yields CASSFRVKGEKLFF.

V usage is TRBV29-1 and J usage is TRBJ2-1; tentative D call: TRBD1 (6 bases). Germline CDR1 SQVTM, CDR2 ANQGSEA. The V end lost 3 bases, the J end lost 13 bases, and 13 bases lay between the germline ends. The CDR3 contains 11 residues. CDR3 DNA: TGCAGCGTTGATACAACAGGGACACAGTTCTTC. Encoded protein: CSVDTTGTQFF.

This sequence joins TRBV28 and TRBJ1-5; TRBD1 might be the D (6 bases). Germline CDR1 is MDHEN and CDR2 is SYDVKM. The germline V and J ends were trimmed by 5 bases and 4 bases, with 12 bases remaining between them. The CDR3 totals 14 residues. CDR3 nucleotide sequence: TGTGCCAGCAGTCCCGGTACAGGGAATCAGCCCCAGCATTTT. This translates into CASSPGTGNQPQHF.

Concerning this clone itself: Other DNA sequences in the same sample also yield this CDR3. The chain recombines TRBV5-1 with TRBJ2-3; 8 nucleotides align to TRBD1. V shed 4 bases and J 6 bases; nucleotides not matched to a gene: 13. The CDR3 has 16 amino acids. Germline CDR1 SGHRS, CDR2 YFSETQ. CDR3 in DNA: TGCGCCAGCAGCCTGTCCAGGGGGCCAAACACGGATACGCAGTATTTT. This codes for CASSLSRGPNTDTQYF.

The count of this clone is one. J is TRBJ2-2 and V is TRBV30, with 9 bases that match TRBD2. V lost 0 bases to trimming and J lost 0 bases; unmatched junction nucleotides: 17. The CDR3 sequence is 21 residues long. Looked up from germline, CDR1 is GTSNPN and CDR2 is SVGIG (reference sequence). CDR3 coding DNA: TGTGCCTGGAGTGTAGGAGTACGGGCTAGCGGGGCTTCCGCGAACACCGGGGAGCTGTTTTTT. Residues: CAWSVGVRASGASANTGELFF.